This is a list of T cell receptor beta chains from one sample in a study of a mutant IDH1 vaccine in newly diagnosed glioma. For these receptors, no antigen is known. Generated by immunoSEQ multiplex PCR, the TCRdb table keeps only in-frame clones and is missing some. The table records approximately 26,000 clones, about 89% of them present only once. The input for sequencing was PBMCs, taken from a glioma patient whose treatment included an IDH1 peptide vaccine. The origin of the receptors is a man aged 18 to 35 with glioma. Each CDR3 is given with its conserved first and last residue. The order of the fields is CDR3 protein, CDR3 length, J gene, V gene.

CDR3 protein: CASSPQGREAFF
CDR3 length: 12
J gene: TRBJ1-1
V gene: TRBV6-5

CDR3 protein: CASREDLFGTEAFF
CDR3 length: 14
J gene: TRBJ1-1
V gene: TRBV4-2

CDR3 protein: CSVGEGNRQPQHF
CDR3 length: 13
J gene: TRBJ1-5
V gene: TRBV29-1

CDR3 protein: CASSLARPGTEAFF
CDR3 length: 14
J gene: TRBJ1-1
V gene: TRBV7-2

CDR3 protein: CAWRGQGGYEQYF
CDR3 length: 13
J gene: TRBJ2-7
V gene: TRBV30

CDR3 protein: CAITPQVGNTEAFF
CDR3 length: 14
J gene: TRBJ1-1
V gene: TRBV10-3

CDR3 protein: CSVEGGQRTGYTF
CDR3 length: 13
J gene: TRBJ1-2
V gene: TRBV29-1

CDR3 protein: CAWSPGRWDRGRLGANQPQHF
CDR3 length: 21
J gene: TRBJ1-5
V gene: TRBV30

CDR3 protein: CASSQQGYEQYF
CDR3 length: 12
J gene: TRBJ2-7
V gene: TRBV14

CDR3 protein: CATSRLGSRENTIYF
CDR3 length: 15
J gene: TRBJ1-3
V gene: TRBV15

CDR3 protein: CSVTRTVYQSYEQYF
CDR3 length: 15
J gene: TRBJ2-7
V gene: TRBV29-1

CDR3 protein: CASSLGQGIADTQYF
CDR3 length: 15
J gene: TRBJ2-3
V gene: TRBV5-1

CDR3 protein: CASTKDGSMNTGELFF
CDR3 length: 16
J gene: TRBJ2-2
V gene: TRBV5-1

CDR3 protein: CSVKGGQGYGTEAFF
CDR3 length: 15
J gene: TRBJ1-1
V gene: TRBV29-1

CDR3 protein: CASSLSWTGIYEQYF
CDR3 length: 15
J gene: TRBJ2-7
V gene: TRBV27

CDR3 protein: CASSQTPHGMETQYF
CDR3 length: 15
J gene: TRBJ2-5
V gene: TRBV4-2